In its sample, the clone carrying this T cell receptor beta chain was seen a few times. Its specificity is not known. An end of the junction does not agree with germline; a read error may underlie this. During its preparation, the TCRbeta library received unique molecular identifiers. Each CDR3 protein gets one entry after TCRdb re-called the PCR reads with MiXCR. The table has some 260,000 distinct CDR3 sequences, approximately 24% seen once; the top ten hold more than 4.5%. Germline assignment: CDR1 MDHEN and CDR2 SYDVKM. This CDR3 contains 14 residues. This entry comes from a study of T-cell reconstitution after alpha-beta-depleted transplantation in children. Study observations and caveats: Approximately two months post-transplant, alpha-beta T cells reportedly originated from several hundred expanded graft clones. One year post-transplant, T-cell counts and diversity were largely derived from T cells produced anew. The origin of high day-60 TCRbeta diversity in some patients lay in surviving recipient T cells and thymic progenitors.

The TCR was taken from a female patient aged 2 to 10 who had a stem cell transplant for congenital amegakaryocytic thrombocytopenia, so the T cells may come from the graft donor. The chain carries TRBV28 and TRBJ2-1; the D gene is possibly TRBD2 (6 bases). The material sequenced was PBMCs, mostly from graft donor cells, taken 360 days after TCRalphabeta/CD19-depleted stem cell transplant. CDR3 region: CASSETSFYNEHFF. The CDR3 DNA is TGTGCCAGCAGCGAGACTAGTTTCTACAATGAGCATTTCTTC.